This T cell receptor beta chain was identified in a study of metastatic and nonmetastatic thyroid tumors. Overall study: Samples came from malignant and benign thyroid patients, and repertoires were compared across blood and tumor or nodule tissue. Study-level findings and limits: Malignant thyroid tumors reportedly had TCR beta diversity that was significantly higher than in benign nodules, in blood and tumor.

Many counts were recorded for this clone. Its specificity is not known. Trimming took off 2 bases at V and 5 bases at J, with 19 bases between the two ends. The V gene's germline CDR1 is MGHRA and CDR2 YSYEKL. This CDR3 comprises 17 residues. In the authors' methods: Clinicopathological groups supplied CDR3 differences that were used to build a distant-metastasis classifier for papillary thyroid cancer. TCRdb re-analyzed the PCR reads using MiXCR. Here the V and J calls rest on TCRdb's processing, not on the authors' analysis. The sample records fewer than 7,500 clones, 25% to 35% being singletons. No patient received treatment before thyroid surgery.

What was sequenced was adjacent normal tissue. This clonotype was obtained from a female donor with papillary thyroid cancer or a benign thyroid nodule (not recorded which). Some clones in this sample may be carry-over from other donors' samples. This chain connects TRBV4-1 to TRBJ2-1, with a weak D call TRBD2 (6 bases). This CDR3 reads CASSQFTGTPNDNEQFF. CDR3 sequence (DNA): TGCGCCAGCAGCCAATTTACCGGGACTCCTAACGACAATGAGCAGTTCTTC.